These 20 T cell receptor beta chains were sequenced from one sample in a study of blood T cells in healthy people across ages. A sample-barcoded 5' primer and a J-beta primer mix were used in a second PCR of roughly 6 to 11 cycles. TCRdb fed the 5' RACE reads into MiXCR, producing one record per CDR3 protein. Of around 1.5 million distinct CDR3 sequences listed, 42% are singletons. Sequenced material: blood. These receptors were collected from a young woman in good health.

For the CDR3, the DNA is TGTGCCAGCAGGACCCGGGCCGTCCAAGAGACCCAGTACTTC. Its translation is CASRTRAVQETQYF. The rearrangement links TRBV12-3 or TRBV12-4 to TRBJ2-5; D gene unclear. There are 14 residues in the CDR3. The V end lost 6 bases, the J end lost 1 base, and 12 bases lay between the germline ends.

This clonotype was recorded a few times. The CDR3, as DNA: TGCAGTGCTAGGTTATCCGGGACACTGGACGAGCAGTACTTC. Translation gives CSARLSGTLDEQYF. The rearrangement joins TRBV20-1 to TRBJ2-7, with D tentatively TRBD1 (6 bases). The germline V gene has CDR1 DFQATT and CDR2 SNEGSKA (reference sequence). This CDR3 has 14 residues. Trimming took 3 bases from V and 5 from J, leaving 17 bases between them.

CDR3 DNA: TGTGCCCATAGAGGTGGTGGCTACACCTTC. Protein: CAHRGGGYTF. V usage is TRBV19 and J usage is TRBJ1-2, with D uncertain. The CDR3 sequence is 10 residues long. The germline V gene has CDR1 LNHDA and CDR2 SQIVND (reference sequence). V was cut by 11 bases and J by 7 bases, with 11 bases left in between. Full variable domain (rest looked up from reference TRBV19 and TRBJ1-2): DGGITQSPKYLFRKEGQNVTLSCEQNLNHDAMYWYRQDPGQGLRLIYYSQIVNDFQKGDIAEGYSVSREKKESFPLTVTSAQKNPTAFYLCAHRGGGYTFGSGTRLTVV.

The rearrangement uses TRBV20-1 and TRBJ2-5; TRBD1 aligns across 8 bases. Germline trimming cut 5 bases from V and 4 bases from J; bases unmatched to any gene: 9. This CDR3 has 14 amino acids. The germline V gene has CDR1 DFQATT and CDR2 SNEGSKA (reference sequence). CDR3 nucleotides: TGCAGTGCTGTGACAGGGGCGGATGGAGAGACCCAGTACTTC. Protein: CSAVTGADGETQYF.

A few counts support this clonotype. The chain is built from TRBV11-2 and TRBJ1-1; tentative D call: TRBD1 (5 bases). Germline V lookup: CDR1 SGHAT, CDR2 FQNNGV. Trimming cost V 5 bases and J 1 base, with 11 bases left between them. The CDR3 spans 14 residues. For the CDR3, the DNA is TGTGCCAGCAGCCGGGGCGGGACGAACACTGAAGCTTTCTTT. Protein product: CASSRGGTNTEAFF.

Remarks on this clonotype: This may be a read error: a much more frequent sequence differs by one nucleotide. The chain carries TRBV3-1 and TRBJ2-1, with D unresolved. The last part of the DNA fits TRBJ2-7 better; the J call may be wrong. The CDR3 sequence is 12 residues long. Germline V gene lookup returns CDR1 LGHDT and CDR2 YNNKEL (reference sequence). The CDR3 loop reads CASSPNIYEQYF. CDR3 DNA: TGTGCCAGCAGCCCTAACATCTACGAGCAGTACTTC.

V gene TRBV9 combines with J gene TRBJ1-1; the D is unclear. The V gene's germline CDR1 is SGDLS and CDR2 YYNGEE. Deletions cut 0 bases from V and 0 bases from J, with 6 bases between. The CDR3 extends over 14 amino acids. This CDR3 is CASSVEPMNTEAFF. In DNA, the CDR3 is TGTGCCAGCAGCGTAGAACCGATGAACACTGAAGCTTTCTTT.

A few counts support this clonotype. V is TRBV13 and J is TRBJ2-1, with 12 positions matching TRBD2. The germline gives CDR1 PRHDT, CDR2 FYEKMQ (reference sequence). The CDR3 covers 16 residues. With V trimmed by 4 bases and J by 6 bases, 7 bases remained unmatched. The CDR3 region has the DNA TGTGCCAGCAGCTCCCAGACTAGCGGGAGTGGCAATGAGCAGTTCTTC. Translated: CASSSQTSGSGNEQFF.

This chain connects TRBV12-5 to TRBJ2-7; D unclear. Germline V gene sequence: CDR1 LGHNT, CDR2 FRNRAP. V lost 6 bases and J 0 bases, leaving 6 bases between the germline ends. CDR3 size: 12 residues. CDR3 sequence (DNA): TGTGCTAGTGGGGGCCTCTCCTACGAGCAGTACTTC. It yields the protein CASGGLSYEQYF.

This chain joins TRBV5-1 and TRBJ1-1; no definite D call. CDR1 is SGHRS, CDR2 YFSETQ, per germline. Trimming took 4 bases from V and 0 from J, leaving 10 bases between them. The CDR3 extends over 14 amino acids. The CDR3 nucleotides read TGCGCCAGCAGCCGAGATCCAATGAACACTGAAGCTTTCTTT. It is translated as CASSRDPMNTEAFF. Full variable domain (outside the CDR3, taken from reference TRBV5-1 and TRBJ1-1): KAGVTQTPRYLIKTRGQQVTLSCSPISGHRSVSWYQQTPGQGLQFLFEYFSETQRNKGNFPGRFSGRQFSNSRSEMNVSTLELGDSALYLCASSRDPMNTEAFFGQGTRLTVV.

This clonotype has only one observation. V usage is TRBV10-3 and J usage is TRBJ1-3; no reliable D call. Germline V CDR1 and CDR2: ENHRY, SYGVKD. CDR3 length: 14 residues. With 3 bases removed from V and 6 bases from J, the gap between germline ends came to 12 bases. CDR3 nucleotide sequence: TGTGCCATCAGTGATCCCCTGGATATAAACACCATATATTTT. Translating gives CAISDPLDINTIYF.

Notes on this clonotype: An end of the junction differs from the germline gene, which may be a read error. V and J are TRBV20-1 and TRBJ2-2; D gene ambiguous. Germline CDR1 and CDR2: DFQATT and SNEGSKA (reference sequence). This CDR3 contains 16 residues. In DNA form, the CDR3 reads TGCAGTGCTAGAGCCCTGGTAGGAATCAACACTGGGGAGCTGTTTTTT. The encoded protein is CSARALVGINTGELFF.

Concerning this clonotype itself: The junction does not match germline at one end; this may be a read error. The chain recombines TRBV7-2 with TRBJ2-4; TRBD2 is a possible D gene (5 bases). CDR3 length: 15 amino acids. Per germline, CDR1 SGHTA and CDR2 FQGNSA. This CDR3 reads CASTLSRTSVHEQDF. The CDR3 DNA reads TGTGCCAGCACCCTCTCGCGTACTAGTGTCCACGAGCAGGACTTC.

The chain couples TRBV7-3 to TRBJ2-1; D uncertain. Germline CDR1 is SGHTA and CDR2 is FQGTGA. V lost 4 bases, J lost 5 bases, and 9 bases lay in between. The CDR3 sequence is 13 residues long. DNA of the CDR3: TGTGCCAGCAGCTCTAACAGAGACAATGAGCAGTTCTTC. This translates into CASSSNRDNEQFF.

This chain joins TRBV20-1 and TRBJ2-5; TRBD2 is a possible D gene (5 bases). The V end was cut by 3 bases, the J end by 3 bases, with 17 bases between. The V gene's germline CDR1 is DFQATT and CDR2 SNEGSKA (reference sequence). This CDR3 is 15 amino acids long. CDR3 sequence reads: CSARDTLVGEETQYF. CDR3 DNA: TGCAGTGCTAGGGATACACTAGTGGGAGAAGAGACCCAGTACTTC.

The CDR3 reads CASSEDGGRADTQYF. The CDR3 bases are TGTGCCAGCTCGGAGGACGGGGGCCGGGCAGATACGCAGTATTTT. The rearrangement uses TRBV6-4 and TRBJ2-3, with D possibly being TRBD1 or TRBD2 (6 bases each). The CDR3 covers 15 residues. Germline V lookup: CDR1 MRHNA, CDR2 SNTAGT. Trimming stripped 8 bases from V and 4 bases from J, with 19 bases between.

The rearrangement joins TRBV5-1 to TRBJ2-5, with D perhaps TRBD1 (5 bases). This CDR3 has 15 amino acids. Germline V gives CDR1 SGHRS, CDR2 YFSETQ. Trimming stripped 4 bases from V and 5 bases from J, with 18 bases between. The CDR3 protein is CASSVRREIQETQYF. As DNA, the CDR3 is TGCGCCAGCAGCGTTCGCAGGGAAATACAGGAGACCCAGTACTTC. Drawing the rest from reference TRBV5-1 and TRBJ2-5, the complete variable domain is KAGVTQTPRYLIKTRGQQVTLSCSPISGHRSVSWYQQTPGQGLQFLFEYFSETQRNKGNFPGRFSGRQFSNSRSEMNVSTLELGDSALYLCASSVRREIQETQYFGPGTRLLVL.

The V call is TRBV6-5, the J call TRBJ2-5; perhaps TRBD1 as D (6 bases). V was cut by 6 bases and J by 5 bases, with 19 bases left in between. This CDR3 comprises 15 residues. CDR1 is MNHEY and CDR2 is SVGAGI in the germline V gene. CDR3 bases: TGTGCCAGCAGGGTACAGGGCCTGCTTCCCGAGACCCAGTACTTC. This codes for CASRVQGLLPETQYF.

The chain couples TRBV12-3 or TRBV12-4 to TRBJ2-2; 9 bases map to TRBD2. This CDR3 spans 15 amino acids. Germline trimming cut 6 bases from V and 10 bases from J; bases unmatched to any gene: 12. This chain's CDR3 is CASRKLAGTGEELFF. The CDR3 DNA is TGTGCCAGCAGGAAACTAGCGGGTACGGGGGAGGAGCTGTTTTTT.

Comment on this clonotype: This clone may be a read error of a much larger clone one base away. This chain links TRBV29-1 with TRBJ2-5; no firm D call. Germline CDR1 reads SQVTM; CDR2 reads ANQGSEA. Deletions cut 6 bases from V and 2 bases from J, with 10 bases between. This CDR3 comprises 12 residues. This CDR3 reads CSVPARQETQYF. DNA of the CDR3: TGCAGCGTCCCGGCCCGACAAGAGACCCAGTACTTC.